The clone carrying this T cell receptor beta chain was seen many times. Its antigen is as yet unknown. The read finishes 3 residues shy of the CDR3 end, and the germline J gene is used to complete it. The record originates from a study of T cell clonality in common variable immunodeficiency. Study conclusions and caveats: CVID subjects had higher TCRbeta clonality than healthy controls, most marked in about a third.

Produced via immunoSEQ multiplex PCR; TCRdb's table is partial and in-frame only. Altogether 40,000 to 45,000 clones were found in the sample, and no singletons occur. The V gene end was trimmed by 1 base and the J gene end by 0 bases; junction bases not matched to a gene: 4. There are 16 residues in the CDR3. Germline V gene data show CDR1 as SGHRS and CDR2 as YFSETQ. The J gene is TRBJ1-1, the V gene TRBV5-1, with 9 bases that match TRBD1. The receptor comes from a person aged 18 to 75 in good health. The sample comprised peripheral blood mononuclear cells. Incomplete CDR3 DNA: TGCGCCAGCAGCTTGTCTGGACAGGGGTTGAACACTGAA. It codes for CASSLSGQGLNTE. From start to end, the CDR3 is CASSLSGQGLNTEAFF. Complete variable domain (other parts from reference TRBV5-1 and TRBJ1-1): KAGVTQTPRYLIKTRGQQVTLSCSPISGHRSVSWYQQTPGQGLQFLFEYFSETQRNKGNFPGRFSGRQFSNSRSEMNVSTLELGDSALYLCASSLSGQGLNTEAFFGQGTRLTVV.